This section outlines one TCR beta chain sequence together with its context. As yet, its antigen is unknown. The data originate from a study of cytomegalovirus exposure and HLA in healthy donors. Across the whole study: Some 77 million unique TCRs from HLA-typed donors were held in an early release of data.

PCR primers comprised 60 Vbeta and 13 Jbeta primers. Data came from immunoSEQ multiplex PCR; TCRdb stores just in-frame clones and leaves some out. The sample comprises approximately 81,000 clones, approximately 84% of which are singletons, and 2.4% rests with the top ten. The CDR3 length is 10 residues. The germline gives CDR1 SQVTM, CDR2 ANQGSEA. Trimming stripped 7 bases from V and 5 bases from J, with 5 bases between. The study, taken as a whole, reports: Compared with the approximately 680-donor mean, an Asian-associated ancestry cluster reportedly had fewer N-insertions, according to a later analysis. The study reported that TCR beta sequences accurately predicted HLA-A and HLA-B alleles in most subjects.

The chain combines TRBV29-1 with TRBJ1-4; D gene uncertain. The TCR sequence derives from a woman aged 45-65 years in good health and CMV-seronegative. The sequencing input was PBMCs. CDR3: CSGANEKLFF. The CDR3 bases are TGCAGCGGAGCCAATGAAAAACTGTTTTTT. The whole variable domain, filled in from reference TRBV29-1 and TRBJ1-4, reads SAVISQKPSRDICQRGTSLTIQCQVDSQVTMMFWYRQQPGQSLTLIATANQGSEATYESGFVIDKFPISRPNLTFSTLTVSNMSPEDSSIYLCSGANEKLFFGSGTQLSVL.